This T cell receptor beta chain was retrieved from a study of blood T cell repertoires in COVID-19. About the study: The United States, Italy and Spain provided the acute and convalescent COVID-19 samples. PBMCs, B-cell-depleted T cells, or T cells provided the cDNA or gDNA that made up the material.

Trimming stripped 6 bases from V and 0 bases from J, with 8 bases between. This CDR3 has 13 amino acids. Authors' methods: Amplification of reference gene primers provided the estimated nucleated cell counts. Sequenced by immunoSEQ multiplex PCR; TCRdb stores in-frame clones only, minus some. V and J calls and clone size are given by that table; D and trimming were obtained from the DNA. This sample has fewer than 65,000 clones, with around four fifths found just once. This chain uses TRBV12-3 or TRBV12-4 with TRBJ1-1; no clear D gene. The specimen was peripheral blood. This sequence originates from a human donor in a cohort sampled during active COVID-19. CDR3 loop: CASRSLMNTEAFF. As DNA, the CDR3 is TGTGCCAGCAGATCCTTAATGAACACTGAAGCTTTCTTT.